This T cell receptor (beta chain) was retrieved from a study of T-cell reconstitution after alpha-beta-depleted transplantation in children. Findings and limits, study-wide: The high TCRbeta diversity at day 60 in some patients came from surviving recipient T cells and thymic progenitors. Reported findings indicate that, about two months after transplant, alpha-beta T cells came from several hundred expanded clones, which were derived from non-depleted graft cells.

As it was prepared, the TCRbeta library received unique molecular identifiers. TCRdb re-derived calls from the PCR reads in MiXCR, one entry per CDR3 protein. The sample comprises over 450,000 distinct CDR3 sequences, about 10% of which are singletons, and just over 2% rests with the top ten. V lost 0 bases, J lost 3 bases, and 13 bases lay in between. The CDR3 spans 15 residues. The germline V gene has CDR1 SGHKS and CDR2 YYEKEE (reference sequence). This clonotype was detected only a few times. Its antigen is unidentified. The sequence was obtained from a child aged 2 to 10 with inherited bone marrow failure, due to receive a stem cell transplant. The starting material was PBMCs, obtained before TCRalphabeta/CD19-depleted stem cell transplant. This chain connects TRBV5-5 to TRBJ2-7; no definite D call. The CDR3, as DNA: TGTGCCAGCAGCTTGGGGCAAGGGCTGGGCTACGAGCAGTACTTC. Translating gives CASSLGQGLGYEQYF.